These 15 T cell receptor beta chains were sequenced from one sample in a study of blood T cells in healthy people across ages. A second PCR of 7 to 11 cycles used a sample-barcoded 5' primer and a J-beta primer mix. TCRdb analysed the 5' RACE reads with MiXCR anew, one entry per CDR3 protein. Among about 620,000 distinct CDR3 sequences listed, about 51% were seen once. The sample was blood. These receptor sequences come from a woman of 80 years or more in good health.

About this clonotype: A read error may produce the germline difference seen at one junction end. This chain's CDR3 is CAGSQGENQPQHF. CDR3 bases: TGTGCCGGCTCACAAGGGGAAAATCAGCCCCAGCATTTT. The chain combines TRBV18 with TRBJ1-5, with D maybe TRBD1 (5 bases). The CDR3 contains 13 residues. Germline V CDR1 and CDR2: KGHSH, LQKENI. Full variable domain (outside the CDR3, taken from reference TRBV18 and TRBJ1-5): NAGVMQNPRHLVRRRGQEARLRCSPMKGHSHVYWYRQLPEEGLKFMVYLQKENIIDESGMPKERFSAEFPKEGPSILRIQQVVRGDSAAYFCAGSQGENQPQHFGDGTRLSIL.

The gene calls are TRBV7-9 and TRBJ2-3; D remains ambiguous. Germline V lookup: CDR1 SEHNR, CDR2 FQNEAQ (reference sequence). V was pared by 6 bases and J by 2 bases, with 21 bases between. The CDR3 length is 17 residues. CDR3 sequence: CASSPPGLGVATDTQYF. CDR3 DNA: TGTGCCAGCAGTCCACCGGGCCTAGGTGTGGCCACAGATACGCAGTATTTT.

The genes are TRBV27 and TRBJ2-7; 9 bases map to TRBD1. The CDR3 runs to 15 residues. From germline, CDR1 is MNHEY and CDR2 SMNVEV (reference sequence). V shed 5 bases and J 5 bases; nucleotides not matched to a gene: 10. CDR3 DNA: TGTGCCAGCAGTCCGTACCAAGGACAGGGGCACGAGCAGTACTTC. Translating it yields CASSPYQGQGHEQYF.

This clonotype was counted at least ten times. The CDR3 nucleotides are TGTGCCAGCAGCCACGACCCCGGACCCGACCCATTGTATTTT. Amino acid sequence: CASSHDPGPDPLYF. The rearrangement links TRBV6-6 to TRBJ2-3; D is ambiguous. Trimming shortened V by 6 bases and J by 14 bases, and 24 bases separated the two germline ends. CDR3 length: 14 amino acids. Germline-derived CDR1 and CDR2 are MNHNY and SVGAGI (reference sequence).

The chain recombines TRBV4-3 with TRBJ1-2; D remains unclear. The V gene lost 1 base and the J gene lost 3 bases, with 12 bases spanning the gap. Germline V gene data show CDR1 as LGHNA and CDR2 as YSLEER. This CDR3 is built from 15 residues. The CDR3 region is CASSQARSIYYGYTF. The CDR3 nucleotides read TGCGCCAGCAGCCAAGCCAGGAGTATATACTATGGCTACACCTTC.

The rearrangement links TRBV29-1 to TRBJ1-1; 9 bases match TRBD1. Germline trimming cut 3 bases from V and 0 bases from J; bases unmatched to any gene: 2. The V gene's germline CDR1 is SQVTM and CDR2 ANQGSEA. This CDR3 has 14 residues. CDR3 nucleotide sequence: TGCAGCGTTGAGGGGACAGGGCTGAACACTGAAGCTTTCTTT. It encodes CSVEGTGLNTEAFF.

The V call is TRBV7-9, the J call TRBJ2-7; 7 bases are a match to TRBD1. The junction had 13 bases not matched to a gene; V was cut back by 6 bases and J by 2 bases. Germline V gives CDR1 SEHNR, CDR2 FQNEAQ (reference sequence). The CDR3 sequence is 16 residues long. The CDR3 loop reads CASSPLVRQGPYEQYF. DNA for the CDR3: TGTGCCAGCAGTCCCCTGGTCAGACAGGGACCCTACGAGCAGTACTTC.

This clonotype came up a few times. This chain connects TRBV5-1 to TRBJ2-5, with D possibly being TRBD2 (5 bases). The CDR3 spans 15 residues. V was cut by 0 bases and J by 11 bases, with 20 bases left in between. Germline V gives CDR1 SGHRS, CDR2 YFSETQ. CDR3 sequence: CASSLGEPINNEQYF. The CDR3 bases are TGCGCCAGCAGCTTGGGGGAGCCTATAAATAATGAGCAGTACTTC.

In regard to this clonotype: This may be a read error, as it is one base from a much larger clone. V and J are TRBV5-1 and TRBJ2-6, with D unresolved. There are 17 residues in the CDR3. The V gene lost 1 base and the J gene lost 0 bases, with 11 bases spanning the gap. Germline CDR1 SGHRS, CDR2 YFSETQ. CDR3 DNA: TGCGCCAGCAGCTTGAGCTTTCTCGGCTCTGGGGCCAACGTCCTGACTTTC. It encodes CASSLSFLGSGANVLTF.

Written as DNA, the CDR3 is TGTGCCAGCAGTGCGTCCCTGGGGGGAAGCTCTGGGGCCAACGTCCTGACTTTC. Translating it yields CASSASLGGSSGANVLTF. The rearrangement joins TRBV25-1 to TRBJ2-6, with D tentatively TRBD2 (6 bases). V lost 4 bases and J lost 0, with 16 bases in between. CDR1 MGHDK and CDR2 SYGVNS come from the germline V gene. The CDR3 contains 18 residues. Full variable domain (rest looked up from reference TRBV25-1 and TRBJ2-6): EADIYQTPRYLVIGTGKKITLECSQTMGHDKMYWYQQDPGMELHLIHYSYGVNSTEKGDLSSESTVSRIRTEHFPLTLESARPSHTSQYLCASSASLGGSSGANVLTFGAGSRLTVL.

The rearrangement joins TRBV20-1 to TRBJ2-7, with 7 bases identical to TRBD2. The CDR3 covers 14 residues. Germline assignment: CDR1 DFQATT and CDR2 SNEGSKA (reference sequence). V lost 6 bases to trimming and J lost 1 base; unmatched junction nucleotides: 9. The CDR3 region is CSAQSSGLSYEQYF. CDR3 nucleotide sequence: TGCAGTGCCCAATCTAGCGGCCTTTCCTACGAGCAGTACTTC.

This clonotype was recorded a few times. The rearrangement uses TRBV2 and TRBJ2-3; TRBD1 matches 8 bases. V lost 5 bases, J lost 3 bases, and 7 bases stayed unmatched. CDR3 size: 15 residues. Germline CDR1 reads SNHLY; CDR2 reads FYNNEI. CDR3 DNA: TGTGCCAGCAGTCAGGACAGGGCGGGGACAGATACGCAGTATTTT. Protein: CASSQDRAGTDTQYF. The full variable domain, in which reference TRBV2 and TRBJ2-3 provide the parts outside the CDR3, is EPEVTQTPSHQVTQMGQEVILRCVPISNHLYFYWYRQILGQKVEFLVSFYNNEISEKSEIFDDQFSVERPDGSNFTLKIRSTKLEDSAMYFCASSQDRAGTDTQYFGPGTRLTVL.

This clonotype appeared a few times. CDR3 bases: TGTGCCAGCAGCTTAGCGGGACTGAACTATGGCTACACCTTC. It encodes CASSLAGLNYGYTF. V and J are TRBV7-2 and TRBJ1-2; maybe TRBD1 (5 bases). V was trimmed by 0 bases and J by 2 bases, leaving 7 bases between them. The CDR3 has 14 residues. Germline V gene sequence: CDR1 SGHTA, CDR2 FQGNSA.

As to this clonotype: This may be a read error, as it is one base from a much larger clone. The chain is built from TRBV9 and TRBJ2-1; TRBD2 is a possible D gene (5 bases). Gene TRBJ2-7 matches the end of the DNA better, so the J call may be wrong. From germline, CDR1 is SGDLS and CDR2 YYNGEE. CDR3 length equals 16 residues. Written as DNA, the CDR3 is TGTGCCAGCAGCGTAACCTCCCGTCTAGCCTACAATGAGCAGTACTTC. This encodes CASSVTSRLAYNEQYF.

The J gene is TRBJ2-1, the V gene TRBV5-1, with a tentative D call TRBD2 (6 bases). The CDR3 totals 17 residues. Germline CDR1 reads SGHRS; CDR2 reads YFSETQ. V lost 4 bases to trimming and J lost 7 bases, with 24 bases between them. The CDR3: CASSPIRNGVGGNEQFF. In nucleotides, the CDR3 is TGCGCCAGCAGCCCCATTAGGAACGGCGTGGGGGGAAATGAGCAGTTCTTC.